The clone carrying this TCR beta chain qualifies as medium-sized. Its antigen is still unknown. The data originate from a study of T cells in localized non-small cell lung cancer. The uninvolved lung lay at least 2 cm from the tumor margin and lacked atypia. From germline, CDR1 is SGHNT and CDR2 YENEEA. Trimming removed 2 bases from V and 5 bases from J; junction bases left unmatched: 6. The CDR3 runs 14 residues. Regarding the study as a whole: Researchers found a median approximately 55 of the top 100 tumor clones in adjacent lung. The greatest T cell clonality was found in uninvolved adjacent lung (higher than in tumor). Since sequencing was restricted to only one region of the tumor, intratumor heterogeneity remains a possibility.

Assay used: immunoSEQ multiplex PCR; TCRdb lists only in-frame clones, some missing. The table includes some 2,000 clones, 30% to 35% detected once. The rearrangement links TRBV11-3 to TRBJ2-7; 7 bases are shared with TRBD1. Material: normal lung tissue next to the tumor, obtained before any cancer treatment. This TCR derives from a male donor aged 60 or over with stage III squamous cell lung carcinoma. CDR3 in amino acids: CASSLKDRDHEQYF. CDR3 DNA sequence: TGTGCCAGCAGCTTAAAAGACAGGGACCACGAGCAGTACTTC.